Below are 18 T cell receptor beta chains sequenced from a single sample in a study of blood T cells in healthy people across ages. Sample-barcoded 5' priming and a J-beta primer mix drove a second PCR of roughly 7 to 11 cycles. TCRdb re-called the 5' RACE reads through MiXCR, storing one row per CDR3 protein. The sample comprises 780,000 or so distinct CDR3 sequences, roughly 25% of which are singletons, and roughly 3.5% rests with the top ten. These same records also appear under a second study, on T cells of mothers and their children.

Material: blood. These receptors all stem from a boy younger than 18 in good health.

This clonotype was counted a few times. The chain recombines TRBV4-3 with TRBJ1-1; D call uncertain. This CDR3 has 15 residues. The germline gives CDR1 LGHNA, CDR2 YSLEER. Between the trimmed V and J ends, which lost 1 base and 0 bases, there was a span of 9 bases. The CDR3 sequence is CASSQGQALNTEAFF. The CDR3 coding sequence is TGCGCCAGCAGCCAAGGACAAGCTCTGAACACTGAAGCTTTCTTT.

This clonotype showed up just a few times. V and J are TRBV6-2 or TRBV6-3 and TRBJ2-2; no clear D. Deletions cut 2 bases from V and 13 bases from J, with 14 bases between. Germline CDR1 and CDR2: MNHEY and SVGEGT. The CDR3 has 13 residues. CDR3 nucleotide sequence: TGTGCCAGCAGTTACCCGGAAAGGAAGAGGCTGTTTTTT. It specifies CASSYPERKRLFF.

V usage is TRBV6-6 and J usage is TRBJ2-4; 15 bases are shared with TRBD2. The junction had 5 bases not matched to a gene; V was cut back by 5 bases and J by 9 bases. This CDR3 is 15 amino acids long. Germline loops: CDR1 MNHNY, CDR2 SVGAGI (reference sequence). CDR3 coding DNA: TGTGCCAGCAGTCCCGGACTAGCGGGAGGGGGCATTCAGTACTTC. Translated: CASSPGLAGGGIQYF.

Only a few counts were recorded for this clonotype. The chain recombines TRBV7-9 with TRBJ1-1; 9 positions agree with TRBD1. CDR1 and CDR2 from the germline V gene are SEHNR and FQNEAQ (reference sequence). CDR3 size: 15 residues. V shed 4 bases, J shed 3 bases, and the junction held 6 bases outside the gene matches. In DNA form, the CDR3 reads TGTGCCAGCAGCTACCGGGACAGGGCGGACACTGAAGCTTTCTTT. Protein: CASSYRDRADTEAFF. Full variable domain (rest looked up from reference TRBV7-9 and TRBJ1-1): DTGVSQNPRHKITKRGQNVTFRCDPISEHNRLYWYRQTLGQGPEFLTYFQNEAQLEKSRLLSDRFSAERPKGSFSTLEIQRTEQGDSAMYLCASSYRDRADTEAFFGQGTRLTVV.

The V and J genes are TRBV13 and TRBJ2-5; 8 positions match TRBD2. Germline loops: CDR1 PRHDT, CDR2 FYEKMQ (reference sequence). The CDR3 loop spans 15 amino acids. J was trimmed by 5 bases and V by 1 base; bases with no gene match: 6. This CDR3 is CASSLVLGGEETQYF. In DNA, the CDR3 is TGTGCCAGCAGCTTAGTCCTCGGGGGGGAGGAGACCCAGTACTTC.

V and J are TRBV14 and TRBJ1-1, with D tentatively TRBD1 (5 bases). V lost 2 bases and J lost 3, with 7 bases in between. This CDR3 contains 13 residues. Looked up from germline, CDR1 is SGHDN and CDR2 is FVKESK. The chain's CDR3 is CASSQQGYTEAFF. In DNA, the CDR3 is TGTGCCAGCAGCCAACAGGGATACACTGAAGCTTTCTTT.

The chain combines TRBV20-1 with TRBJ1-2, with D tentatively TRBD1 (5 bases). V shed 8 bases and J shed 4 bases, with 17 bases lying between them. Germline values: CDR1 DFQATT, CDR2 SNEGSKA (reference sequence). CDR3 length: 13 amino acids. CDR3 sequence: CSTRSAGFYGYTF. The CDR3 DNA sequence: TGCAGTACAAGATCGGCAGGGTTCTATGGCTACACCTTC.

The sample holds a few counts of this clonotype. V gene TRBV2 combines with J gene TRBJ2-1; no clear D gene. The DNA matches TRBJ2-7 better at its end, which makes the J call doubtful. Per germline, CDR1 SNHLY and CDR2 FYNNEI. CDR3 size: 11 residues. The CDR3: CASSERAEQYF. The CDR3 DNA follows: TGTGCCAGCAGTGAAAGGGCCGAGCAGTACTTC.

This clonotype was picked up a small number of times. The V call is TRBV6-5, the J call TRBJ2-1; D is uncertain. Germline V gives CDR1 MNHEY, CDR2 SVGAGI. The CDR3 covers 11 residues. Trimming took 5 bases from V and 9 from J, leaving 8 bases between them. This CDR3 is CASSTGREQFF. DNA for the CDR3: TGTGCCAGCAGTACCGGGCGTGAGCAGTTCTTC.

The V gene is TRBV5-1, the J gene TRBJ1-4, with no clear D. Deletions cut 4 bases from V and 5 bases from J, with 18 bases between. The CDR3 consists of 16 residues. The germline V gene encodes CDR1 SGHRS and CDR2 YFSETQ. Written as DNA, the CDR3 is TGCGCCAGCAGCCTGGAGGGCGGAATAAAAAATGAAAAACTGTTTTTT. Its protein product is CASSLEGGIKNEKLFF.

V gene TRBV12-3 or TRBV12-4 combines with J gene TRBJ1-6; weak D call: TRBD1 (5 bases). Trimming removed 3 bases at V and 9 bases at J, with 15 bases between. The CDR3 is made up of 15 amino acids. This CDR3 reads CASSLGGTKGSPLHF. The DNA for the CDR3 is TGTGCCAGCAGTTTGGGCGGGACCAAGGGTTCACCCCTCCACTTT.

The chain employs TRBV6-2 or TRBV6-3 and TRBJ2-6; no definite D call. The CDR3 is 15 amino acids. Germline assignment: CDR1 MNHEY and CDR2 SVGEGT. The V gene lost 3 bases and the J gene lost 0 bases, with 6 bases spanning the gap. In DNA form, the CDR3 reads TGTGCCAGCAGTTATATGAGCTCTGGGGCCAACGTCCTGACTTTC. Protein: CASSYMSSGANVLTF.

This clonotype was seen only a few times. The chain recombines TRBV5-1 with TRBJ1-4, with D perhaps TRBD1 (6 bases). Trimming pared 4 bases from V and 3 bases from J, leaving 16 bases between. This CDR3 contains 16 residues. Germline CDR1 and CDR2: SGHRS and YFSETQ. Here the CDR3 DNA reads TGCGCCAGCAGCATAGGAACCGCAGGGGCTAATGAAAAACTGTTTTTT. Translated, it gives CASSIGTAGANEKLFF.

The chain couples TRBV12-3 or TRBV12-4 to TRBJ1-2; no definite D call. The CDR3 has 16 residues. Deletions cut 2 bases from V and 4 bases from J, with 17 bases between. The DNA of the CDR3 is TGTGCCAGCAGTTTAAACGTAGGTGACCCAGTCTATGGCTACACCTTC. Amino acids: CASSLNVGDPVYGYTF.

This clonotype was seen a few times. The chain employs TRBV28 and TRBJ2-1; 7 nucleotides agree with TRBD2. V trimming: 7 bases; J trimming: 0 bases; junction bases outside the gene matches: 12. Germline loops: CDR1 MDHEN, CDR2 SYDVKM. CDR3 length equals 17 residues. This CDR3 is CASNRASGIGSYNEQFF. In DNA, the CDR3 is TGTGCCAGCAACCGGGCGAGCGGGATCGGCTCCTACAATGAGCAGTTCTTC.

The J gene is TRBJ2-5, the V gene TRBV7-9; D is perhaps TRBD2 (5 bases). CDR1 and CDR2 from the germline V gene are SEHNR and FQNEAQ (reference sequence). CDR3 length equals 14 residues. With 7 bases removed from V and 3 bases from J, the gap between germline ends came to 15 bases. The CDR3 sequence: CASTQTKTKETQYF. CDR3 in DNA: TGTGCCAGCACCCAAACGAAGACTAAAGAGACCCAGTACTTC.

The J gene is TRBJ1-2, the V gene TRBV29-1; D remains ambiguous. The CDR3 contains 14 residues. The germline CDR1 and CDR2 sequences are SQVTM and ANQGSEA. The V end was cut by 0 bases, the J end by 4 bases, with 12 bases between. CDR3 loop: CSVEDWYSAYGYTF. The CDR3 coding sequence is TGCAGCGTTGAAGATTGGTACAGCGCCTATGGCTACACCTTC.

The rearrangement uses TRBV2 and TRBJ1-5; D unresolved. This CDR3 is built from 15 residues. The germline gives CDR1 SNHLY, CDR2 FYNNEI. Trimming removed 2 bases from V and 4 bases from J, with 12 bases in between. CDR3 DNA: TGTGCCAGCAGTGAATGGCCAGACCCTAATCAGCCCCAGCATTTT. Translation gives CASSEWPDPNQPQHF. Drawing the rest from reference TRBV2 and TRBJ1-5, the complete variable domain is EPEVTQTPSHQVTQMGQEVILRCVPISNHLYFYWYRQILGQKVEFLVSFYNNEISEKSEIFDDQFSVERPDGSNFTLKIRSTKLEDSAMYFCASSEWPDPNQPQHFGDGTRLSIL.